This TCR beta chain was obtained from a study of human T cells and chemical hapten exposure. General observations from the study: Those TCRs sitting above 1 in 1000 frequency stayed the same with DPC sensitization.

This clonotype turned up a few times. Its antigen is unknown. The germline CDR1 and CDR2 sequences are SEHNR and FQNEAQ (reference sequence). The V gene end was trimmed by 4 bases and the J gene end by 3 bases; junction bases not matched to a gene: 17. This CDR3 is 18 amino acids long. Time point defined: patch test 1, 2 weeks after DPC sensitization. Stated treatment: therapeutic diphenylcyclopropenone sensitization with weekly scalp DPC. In TCRdb, the RACE reads were re-called with MiXCR into one record per CDR3 protein. The sample shows about 74,000 distinct CDR3 sequences, approximately 32% of them seen only once.

This receptor was taken from a man aged 40-49 years with alopecia areata. Some clones in this sample may be carry-over from other donors' samples. The material was whole blood, obtained in connection with sensitization to the hapten diphenylcyclopropenone (DPC). J is TRBJ2-7 and V is TRBV7-9; 8 positions agree with TRBD2. The CDR3 protein is CASSSPITISGTGYEQYF. The CDR3 coding sequence is TGTGCCAGCAGCTCCCCAATAACAATTAGCGGGACGGGCTACGAGCAGTACTTC. Full variable domain (remainder filled in from reference TRBV7-9 and TRBJ2-7): DTGVSQNPRHKITKRGQNVTFRCDPISEHNRLYWYRQTLGQGPEFLTYFQNEAQLEKSRLLSDRFSAERPKGSFSTLEIQRTEQGDSAMYLCASSSPITISGTGYEQYFGPGTRLTVT.